This is a list of T cell receptor beta chains from one sample in a study of graft-versus-host responses after intestinal transplantation. These receptors' antigens are unknown. Libraries were prepared by immunoSEQ multiplex PCR; TCRdb keeps only in-frame clonotypes and omits some of them. Found here are around 130,000 clones, around 90% of them singletons; the top ten hold roughly 0.15%. Sequences were derived from unstimulated CD4+ T cells sorted from spleen or lymph node cells, sampled before intestinal transplant. These receptors were collected from a human donor who received an intestinal transplant. The CDR3 runs from the conserved cysteine through the conserved F or W. The order of the fields is V gene, J gene, D gene, clone size, CDR3 DNA, CDR3 protein. A D gene is named only where the DNA matches it firmly. The size entry is marked missing in some rows and otherwise reads once, few, many or a size class.

TRBV6-1,TRBJ1-5,TRBD1,-,TGTGCCAAACTAACCAGGGGGCAACGGCCCCAGCATTTT,CAKLTRGQRPQHF
TRBV19,TRBJ2-7,-,-,TGTGCCAGTAGTATTAGTCGGGGACTCTACGAGCAGTACTTC,CASSISRGLYEQYF
TRBV7-2,TRBJ2-1,TRBD2,-,TGTGCCAGCAGCTCCTCACTAGCGGGGGGGCTATACAATGAGCAGTTCTTC,CASSSSLAGGLYNEQFF
TRBV2,TRBJ2-2,-,-,TGTGCCAGCAGACTAGGGTACGGTAAAGGAAACACCGGGGAGCTGTTTTTT,CASRLGYGKGNTGELFF
TRBV15,TRBJ2-5,TRBD2,-,TGTGCCACCAGCATGACCCCAGGCGGGGGAGAGACCCAGTACTTC,CATSMTPGGGETQYF
TRBV7-2,TRBJ1-2,TRBD1,-,TGTGCCAGTAGTTCAAGACAGGGGGCGTATGGCTACACCTTC,CASSSRQGAYGYTF
TRBV7-8,TRBJ2-5,TRBD2,-,TGTGCCAGCAGTTTGTCAGGCGGGGGGCCTCAAGAGACCCAGTACTTC,CASSLSGGGPQETQYF
TRBV5-6,TRBJ1-1,-,-,TGTGCCAGCAGCGAAACCGGGGTCTCTGACACTGAAGCTTTCTTT,CASSETGVSDTEAFF
TRBV5-1,TRBJ1-6,-,once,TGCGCCAGCAGCTTGGAATACAGGGCGGGCTCACCCCTCCACTTT,CASSLEYRAGSPLHF
TRBV5-1,TRBJ1-2,-,-,TGCGCCAGCAGCCTCGGACAAGCCTCCGGCTACACCTTC,CASSLGQASGYTF
TRBV7-2,TRBJ1-2,-,-,TGTGCCAGCAGCCCAGATGGACCGCGGCTCTATGGCTACACCTTC,CASSPDGPRLYGYTF
TRBV2,TRBJ1-2,-,-,TGTGCCAGCAGTGAACGGGGGGTCGGTGGGGGGGCTAACTATGGCTACACCTTC,CASSERGVGGGANYGYTF
TRBV2,TRBJ1-6,-,-,TGTGCCAGCTTACAGGGCCTTTCACCCCTCCACTTT,CASLQGLSPLHF
TRBV9,TRBJ2-1,TRBD2,-,TGTGCCAGCAGCGTAGCTATTGGGAGGGTGTGGGCCAATGAGCAGTTCTTC,CASSVAIGRVWANEQFF
TRBV6-1,TRBJ1-6,-,-,TGTGCCACCGAAACCGGATATAATTCACCCCTCCACTTT,CATETGYNSPLHF
TRBV6-5,TRBJ1-1,-,-,TGTGCCAGCAGTTACGCCGACAGGAACACTGAAGCTTTCTTT,CASSYADRNTEAFF
TRBV21-1,TRBJ2-7,-,-,TGTGCCAGCAGCAAAGGCGGGACAGGGGGCCACGAGCAGTACTTC,CASSKGGTGGHEQYF
TRBV7-2,TRBJ1-5,-,-,TGTGCCAGCAGCGATTTGGGTTACTATAGCAATCAGCCCCAGCATTTT,CASSDLGYYSNQPQHF
TRBV19,TRBJ2-7,-,-,TGTGCCAGTAGTATCTCCGGGACTGCCCCCTCCGAGCAGTACTTC,CASSISGTAPSEQYF
TRBV7-3,TRBJ1-1,-,few,TGTGCCAGCAGCCCCGGGGAAGCTTTCTTT,CASSPGEAFF
TRBV30,TRBJ2-5,-,-,TGTGCCTGTCATACCGGGACCCAAGAGACCCAGTACTTC,CACHTGTQETQYF
TRBV7-3,TRBJ2-1,-,-,TGTGCCAGCAGCCGGAGGGGGACCGCCGATGAGCAGTTCTTC,CASSRRGTADEQFF
TRBV11-2,TRBJ2-5,-,-,TGTGCCAGCAGCTCCAGCAGGGGGGGGGAGACCCAGTACTTC,CASSSSRGGETQYF
TRBV27,TRBJ1-4,-,-,TGTGCCAGCAGTCTAAATATGGAAAAACTGTTTTTT,CASSLNMEKLFF
TRBV6-6,TRBJ2-3,-,-,TGTGCCAGCAGCCCCGGATTGGTTGTAGATACGCAGTATTTT,CASSPGLVVDTQYF
TRBV6-6,TRBJ1-2,-,-,TGTGCCAGCGGGGAGGGTTACTATGGCTACACCTTC,CASGEGYYGYTF
TRBV12-5,TRBJ1-1,-,-,TGTGCTAGTGGATCGACGAACACTGAAGCTTTCTTT,CASGSTNTEAFF
TRBV19,TRBJ1-1,-,-,TGTGCCAGTAGTACAGGGAGGCGGATCACATACACTGAAGCTTTCTTT,CASSTGRRITYTEAFF
TRBV5-4,TRBJ1-4,-,-,TGTGCCAGCAGCTTGGGGGCAACTAATGAAAAACTGTTTTTT,CASSLGATNEKLFF
TRBV7-9,TRBJ2-7,-,-,TGTGCCAGCAGCCCATCCCTGGGCGCCAACTACGAGCAGTACTTC,CASSPSLGANYEQYF
TRBV5-1,TRBJ2-2,-,-,TGCGCCAGCAGCTTGGGGGCCCCGGGCGGCGGCGCCGGGGAGCTGTTTTTT,CASSLGAPGGGAGELFF
TRBV7-9,TRBJ2-1,-,-,TGTGCCAGCAGCTCGGACTGGTTCCGCTACAATGAGCAGTTCTTC,CASSSDWFRYNEQFF
TRBV7-9,TRBJ2-6,-,-,TGTGCCAGCAGCCACTCTGGGGCCAACGTCCTGACTTTC,CASSHSGANVLTF
TRBV7-9,TRBJ1-2,-,-,TGTGCCAGCAGCTTAGAGGTCCGGGCCCCACAAGGCTACACCTTC,CASSLEVRAPQGYTF
TRBV19,TRBJ1-3,TRBD1,-,TGTGCCAGTAAGGCACCGCGCGGGACAGAACTCTCCAGTGGGGGAAACACCATATATTTT,CASKAPRGTELSSGGNTIYF
TRBV10-1,TRBJ1-1,-,once,TGCGCCAGCAGTGACGGAGAGGTGAACACTGAAGCTTTCTTT,CASSDGEVNTEAFF
TRBV19,TRBJ2-3,-,-,TGTGCCAGTAGTATAGTGGGGGGCCCTCTATTAACAGATACGCAGTATTTT,CASSIVGGPLLTDTQYF
TRBV5-1,TRBJ2-2,TRBD1,-,TGCGCCAGCAGCCACCGGGACAGGGGGAACACCGGGGAGCTGTTTTTT,CASSHRDRGNTGELFF
TRBV6-5,TRBJ1-1,-,-,TGTGCCAGCGGCTCCTGGGCGGCTTTCTTT,CASGSWAAFF
TRBV6-6,TRBJ2-7,TRBD1,-,TGTGCCAGCACGCCACGGACAGGATTTTCCTACGAGCAGTACTTC,CASTPRTGFSYEQYF
TRBV5-1,TRBJ2-7,TRBD2,-,TGCGCCAGCCGTGGGGGGGTTCTATCCTACGAGCAGTACTTC,CASRGGVLSYEQYF